A single sample is the source of the 18 T cell receptor beta chains below, sequenced in a study of T cells in pancreatic ductal adenocarcinoma. No neoadjuvant therapy was given to the selected pancreatic ductal adenocarcinoma patients before their surgery. The assay was immunoSEQ multiplex PCR, and TCRdb's table has in-frame clones only and misses some. The data show 100,000 or so clones, 90% to 95% seen once. Sequenced: PBMCs. The receptors originated from a human donor with pancreatic ductal adenocarcinoma.

The V call is TRBV2, the J call TRBJ1-1, with D unclear. CDR3 length: 12 amino acids. Germline V CDR1 and CDR2: SNHLY, FYNNEI. Trimming took off 5 bases at V and 7 bases at J, with 11 bases between the two ends. CDR3: CASSSRGLEAFF. The CDR3 DNA follows: TGTGCCAGCAGTAGTCGAGGACTTGAAGCTTTCTTT.

The chain carries TRBV6-6 and TRBJ2-7, with a possible D match to TRBD2 (6 bases). The CDR3 extends over 14 amino acids. Germline V gene sequence: CDR1 MNHNY, CDR2 SVGAGI (reference sequence). Trimming pared 7 bases from V and 3 bases from J, leaving 16 bases between. DNA of the CDR3: TGTGCCAGCACCCGCGATAGCGGCCTCTACGAGCAGTACTTC. The encoded protein is CASTRDSGLYEQYF.

This rearrangement joins TRBV19 to TRBJ2-2; 7 bases fit TRBD2. The junction had 3 bases not matched to a gene; V was cut back by 1 base and J by 4 bases. This CDR3 region has 15 residues. CDR1 is LNHDA, CDR2 SQIVND, per germline (reference sequence). CDR3 bases: TGTGCCAGTAGTATAGGTTCGGGGGGCACCGGGGAGCTGTTTTTT. Its protein product is CASSIGSGGTGELFF.

The chain uses TRBV9 and TRBJ1-5; 7 bases match TRBD1. This CDR3 contains 15 residues. V lost 0 bases, J lost 3 bases, and 3 bases stayed unmatched. The germline CDR1 and CDR2 sequences are SGDLS and YYNGEE. CDR3 sequence (DNA): TGTGCCAGCAGCGTAGGACAGGGTTTCAATCAGCCCCAGCATTTT. This sequence encodes CASSVGQGFNQPQHF.

CDR3 nucleotide sequence: TGTGCCAGCAGTTCCCAGCCGGGACAGCAAGAGACCCAGTACTTC. It is translated as CASSSQPGQQETQYF. The V gene is TRBV6-5, the J gene TRBJ2-5; 7 nucleotides align to TRBD1. The CDR3 loop spans 15 amino acids. CDR1 is MNHEY, CDR2 SVGAGI, per germline. J was trimmed by 2 bases and V by 4 bases; bases with no gene match: 7.

The J gene is TRBJ2-3, the V gene TRBV6-1; no reliable D call. Germline V gene lookup returns CDR1 MNHNS and CDR2 SASEGT. V lost 1 base to trimming and J lost 7 bases, with 6 bases between them. This CDR3 region has 12 residues. The CDR3 protein is CASSEGENTQYF. CDR3 nucleotides: TGTGCCAGCAGTGAAGGCGAGAATACGCAGTATTTT.

The chain couples TRBV6-6 to TRBJ1-2; 10 bases are a match to TRBD1. Germline CDR1 reads MNHNY; CDR2 reads SVGAGI (reference sequence). The CDR3 spans 15 residues. Trimming at V came to 5 bases and at J to 6 bases, leaving 9 bases not matched to a gene. The CDR3 nucleotides read TGTGCCAGCAGTGGAGACAGGGGGCAGAGGGATGGCTACACCTTC. Amino acids: CASSGDRGQRDGYTF.

The chain carries TRBV6-5 and TRBJ1-5; 9 bases line up with TRBD1. Per the germline V gene, CDR1 is MNHEY and CDR2 is SVGAGI. This CDR3 spans 12 amino acids. Unmatched junction bases numbered 2, after V lost 8 bases and J lost 6 bases. CDR3 in DNA: TGTGCCAGCTCGACAGGGGGTCAGCCCCAGCATTTT. Protein product: CASSTGGQPQHF.

A single count supports this clone. This specimen includes other DNA sequences encoding the same CDR3. The chain uses TRBV28 and TRBJ2-6; D remains ambiguous. There are 14 residues in the CDR3. Between the trimmed V and J ends, which lost 0 bases and 4 bases, there was a span of 4 bases. Germline V gene data show CDR1 as MDHEN and CDR2 as SYDVKM. As DNA, the CDR3 is TGTGCCAGCAGTTTATGGTCAGGGGCCAACGTCCTGACTTTC. Protein product: CASSLWSGANVLTF.

The gene calls are TRBV5-6 and TRBJ2-7; D gene uncertain. Germline V CDR1 and CDR2: SGHDT, YYEEEE. Trimming cost V 1 base and J 5 bases, with 4 bases left between them. This CDR3 comprises 11 residues. The CDR3 DNA reads TGTGCCAGCAGCTTGCAGAACGAGCAGTACTTC. It codes for CASSLQNEQYF.

The rearrangement uses TRBV6-5 and TRBJ2-7; 10 positions match TRBD2. Trimming removed 5 bases from V and 6 bases from J; junction bases left unmatched: 7. The CDR3 length is 14 residues. CDR1 is MNHEY and CDR2 is SVGAGI in the germline V gene. Here the CDR3 reads CASSKREGPREQYF. CDR3 coding DNA: TGTGCCAGCAGTAAGCGGGAGGGCCCGCGCGAGCAGTACTTC.

This chain joins TRBV10-2 and TRBJ1-1; D is uncertain. CDR1 WSHSY and CDR2 SAAADI come from the germline V gene. CDR3 length: 14 amino acids. Between the trimmed V and J ends, which lost 7 bases and 0 bases, there was a span of 12 bases. CDR3 in amino acids: CASKETGMNTEAFF. The CDR3 bases are TGCGCCAGCAAAGAGACGGGGATGAACACTGAAGCTTTCTTT.

CDR3 residues: CASRRQAITGELFF. The CDR3 DNA reads TGTGCCAGCAGAAGACAGGCGATCACCGGGGAGCTGTTTTTT. V usage is TRBV6-4 and J usage is TRBJ2-2; possibly TRBD1 for D (6 bases). Germline values: CDR1 MRHNA, CDR2 SNTAGT. V lost 6 bases, J lost 4 bases, and 12 bases lay in between. CDR3 length equals 14 residues.

The chain carries TRBV5-1 and TRBJ2-3, with TRBD1 matching over 7 bases. Looked up from germline, CDR1 is SGHRS and CDR2 is YFSETQ. The CDR3 sequence is 15 residues long. J lost 2 bases, V lost 0 bases, and 3 bases had no gene match. CDR3 nucleotide sequence: TGCGCCAGCAGCTTGGCGACAGGGTACACAGATACGCAGTATTTT. It yields the protein CASSLATGYTDTQYF.

The gene calls are TRBV29-1 and TRBJ2-7; D gene uncertain. V was pared by 5 bases and J by 3 bases, with 8 bases between. CDR3 length equals 11 residues. Germline V gene sequence: CDR1 SQVTM, CDR2 ANQGSEA. The CDR3 coding sequence is TGCAGCGTTTCCAGTGACTACGAGCAGTACTTC. As protein: CSVSSDYEQYF.

The chain joins TRBV27 to TRBJ2-2; D perhaps matches TRBD1 (5 bases). The germline CDR1 and CDR2 sequences are MNHEY and SMNVEV (reference sequence). Trimming removed 6 bases from V and 5 bases from J, with 13 bases in between. This CDR3 comprises 14 residues. The CDR3 reads CASRVQGSTGELFF. The CDR3 DNA is TGTGCCAGCAGAGTGCAGGGTTCAACCGGGGAGCTGTTTTTT.

The V and J genes are TRBV21-1 and TRBJ2-3; the table assigns TRBD1, which was not confirmed against the DNA. TRBV21-1 is annotated as a pseudogene. This CDR3 region has 17 residues. In DNA, the CDR3 is TGTGCCAGCAGACCTCCATCCGGGACAGGGGTTGCAGATACGCAGTATTTT. Amino acid sequence: CASRPPSGTGVADTQYF.

CDR3 nucleotides: TGTGCCAGCAGTTTAGTACAGGCTAGCACAGATACGCAGTATTTT. Protein product: CASSLVQASTDTQYF. The genes are TRBV27 and TRBJ2-3; D might be TRBD1 (5 bases). The CDR3 loop spans 15 amino acids. The V and J ends lost 2 bases and 0 bases respectively, with 9 bases between them. The germline V gene encodes CDR1 MNHEY and CDR2 SMNVEV (reference sequence).